This T cell receptor beta chain was sequenced during a study of shared clonotypes between healthy human individuals. Findings and limits, study-wide: Though the depth was large, rarefaction showed that sorted-subset sequencing was incomplete.

CDR3 size: 13 residues. J was trimmed by 6 bases and V by 5 bases; bases with no gene match: 5. In germline, CDR1 is MNHNY, CDR2 SVGAGI (reference sequence). This clone was detected a few times. The antigen is unknown. From CD4+ cells came CD45RA+ naive and CD45RA-negative memory subsets. The assay was immunoSEQ multiplex PCR, and TCRdb's table has in-frame clones only and misses some. In the table there are some 680,000 clones, approximately 73% of which are singletons. J is TRBJ2-7 and V is TRBV6-6; 9 positions match TRBD1. The sample consisted of memory CD4+ T cells sorted from blood. Regarding subset: CD45RA-negative fraction. The clonotype comes from a woman aged 25 to 39 in good health. The chain's CDR3 is CASSQDRGSEQYF. The CDR3 DNA reads as TGTGCCAGCAGTCAGGACAGGGGTAGCGAGCAGTACTTC.